This TCR beta chain was sequenced during a study of shared clonotypes between healthy human individuals. Study-wide results and caveats: Shared across a handful of donors were 5% to 6% of the naive CD4 clonotypes. Across subsets, estimated richness was generally greater for naive than for memory populations.

Trimming left V 2 bases short and J 8 bases short, with 10 bases between. CDR1 and CDR2 (germline): SEHNR, FQNEAQ (reference sequence). The CDR3 extends over 13 amino acids. Points on this clone: Its antigen is not identified.

It was at deep level that the assay was run. Authors' methods: Junction-only sequences produced by ImmunoSEQ had no quality scores, so filtering differed. The method was immunoSEQ multiplex PCR; TCRdb's version includes in-frame clones alone and lacks a portion of them. For V, J and clone size, that table is used; D and trimming come from the DNA. The data hold approximately 2,300,000 clones, with 85% to 95% observed a single time. What was sequenced was naive CD4+ T cells from PBMCs. The sample's subset: CD45RA+ positively selected. V usage is TRBV7-9 and J usage is TRBJ2-1; the D call may be TRBD1 or TRBD2 (6 bases each). The clonotype comes from a man between 18 and 35 years old in good health. Some clones in this sample may be carry-over from other donors' samples. In DNA form, the CDR3 reads TGTGCCAGCAGCTTATCGAGGGGGGATGAGCAGTTCTTC. It codes for CASSLSRGDEQFF.